Below, 23 T cell receptor beta chains from the same sample are listed, as sequenced in a study of T cells after yellow fever vaccination. TCRdb independently ran MiXCR on the 5' RACE reads; one entry per CDR3 protein. Here the sample spans about 300,000 distinct CDR3 sequences, 4% being singletons. Material: PBMCs, obtained 5 days after the yellow fever booster vaccination. Receptors originate from a young man who received the YFV17D yellow fever vaccine.

This clonotype showed up many times. This chain links TRBV20-1 with TRBJ2-3; 9 positions agree with TRBD2. CDR1 and CDR2 from the germline V gene are DFQATT and SNEGSKA (reference sequence). This CDR3 spans 15 amino acids. The J segment lost 2 bases and the V segment lost 3 bases, leaving 6 bases of the junction unmatched. The CDR3 DNA follows: TGCAGTGCTAGGGTAGCGGGGGACTACACAGATACGCAGTATTTT. Amino acid sequence: CSARVAGDYTDTQYF.

The chain recombines TRBV4-1 with TRBJ1-5; D is possibly TRBD1 (6 bases). The CDR3 sequence is 15 residues long. Germline V gene lookup returns CDR1 MGHRA and CDR2 YSYEKL. V was clipped by 0 bases and J by 7 bases, with 13 bases between them. Here the CDR3 reads CASSQDMGAGQPQHF. DNA for the CDR3: TGCGCCAGCAGCCAAGATATGGGGGCTGGGCAGCCCCAGCATTTT.

This clonotype was counted many times. The chain recombines TRBV7-8 with TRBJ2-7; TRBD2 is a possible D gene (5 bases). V was clipped by 1 base and J by 9 bases, with 16 bases between them. Germline lookup yields CDR1 SGHVS and CDR2 FQNEAQ. There are 14 residues in the CDR3. The chain's CDR3 is CASSLGTLASGQYV. In DNA, the CDR3 is TGTGCCAGCAGCTTAGGCACTCTAGCCTCAGGGCAGTACGTC.

This clonotype occurred a few times. J is TRBJ2-7 and V is TRBV5-1; TRBD1 matches at 10 bases. V shed 5 bases, J shed 0 bases, and the junction held 5 bases outside the gene matches. This CDR3 region has 15 residues. CDR1 SGHRS and CDR2 YFSETQ come from the germline V gene. The CDR3 DNA sequence: TGCGCCAGCAGTCCCGGGACAGGGGTCTCCTACGAGCAGTACTTC. Translation: CASSPGTGVSYEQYF.

V is TRBV27 and J is TRBJ2-7; D possibly corresponds to TRBD2 (5 bases). With 5 bases removed from V and 6 bases from J, the gap between germline ends came to 14 bases. Germline lookup yields CDR1 MNHEY and CDR2 SMNVEV (reference sequence). This CDR3 is built from 13 residues. CDR3 residues: CASSIALAGEQYF. In DNA form, the CDR3 reads TGTGCCAGCAGTATAGCGTTGGCGGGCGAGCAGTACTTC.

This clonotype was recorded a few times. This rearrangement joins TRBV7-9 to TRBJ1-4; D possibly corresponds to TRBD1 (6 bases). Germline CDR1 reads SEHNR; CDR2 reads FQNEAQ (reference sequence). The CDR3 consists of 19 residues. The V gene lost 4 bases and the J gene lost 8 bases, with 29 bases spanning the gap. In nucleotides, the CDR3 is TGTGCCAGCAGCTCCCCCAGCAGCGCCAGACAGGCCCCTATAGAAAAACTGTTTTTT. This translates into CASSSPSSARQAPIEKLFF. Variable domain in full (rest from reference TRBV7-9 and TRBJ1-4): DTGVSQNPRHKITKRGQNVTFRCDPISEHNRLYWYRQTLGQGPEFLTYFQNEAQLEKSRLLSDRFSAERPKGSFSTLEIQRTEQGDSAMYLCASSSPSSARQAPIEKLFFGSGTQLSVL.

This clonotype was observed at least ten times. The chain joins TRBV6-5 to TRBJ1-5; D remains ambiguous. Trimming cost V 0 bases and J 6 bases, with 9 bases left between them. Germline V gene sequence: CDR1 MNHEY, CDR2 SVGAGI. The CDR3 has 14 residues. The CDR3 reads CASSYSIYTQPQHF. The CDR3 region has the DNA TGTGCCAGCAGTTACTCGATATATACTCAGCCCCAGCATTTT.

The rearrangement uses TRBV12-3 or TRBV12-4 and TRBJ1-1; TRBD1 might be the D (5 bases). This CDR3 has 14 amino acids. Trimming stripped 3 bases from V and 4 bases from J, with 12 bases between. DNA for the CDR3: TGTGCCAGCAGTTTGGTCCTACAGGTCACTGAAGCTTTCTTT. This gives the protein CASSLVLQVTEAFF.

This clonotype was detected ten times or more. The genes are TRBV9 and TRBJ1-5; no definite D call. Germline V lookup: CDR1 SGDLS, CDR2 YYNGEE. Deletions cut 3 bases from V and 5 bases from J, with 9 bases between. The CDR3 length is 13 residues. The CDR3 DNA follows: TGTGCCAGCAGCGCCGACCCGTATCAGCCCCAGCATTTT. Translated: CASSADPYQPQHF.

CDR3 loop: CASSPYASGGADTQYF. The CDR3, as DNA: TGTGCCAGCAGCCCTTATGCTAGCGGGGGGGCAGATACGCAGTATTTT. V usage is TRBV7-3 and J usage is TRBJ2-3, with 12 positions matching TRBD2. In germline, CDR1 is SGHTA, CDR2 FQGTGA. This CDR3 contains 16 residues. Trimming at V came to 5 bases and at J to 4 bases, leaving 7 bases not matched to a gene.

This clonotype has a count of ten or more. The chain couples TRBV5-1 to TRBJ2-1, with 7 bases lining up with TRBD2. The germline V gene has CDR1 SGHRS and CDR2 YFSETQ. The length of the CDR3 is 16 residues. V lost 0 bases to trimming and J lost 7 bases; unmatched junction nucleotides: 10. This chain's CDR3 is CASSLASGLLRNEQFF. The DNA of the CDR3 is TGCGCCAGCAGCTTGGCTAGCGGCCTCCTGAGGAATGAGCAGTTCTTC.

This clonotype was seen only a few times. This sequence joins TRBV7-2 and TRBJ2-2; D ambiguous. Trimming removed 0 bases from V and 1 base from J, with 3 bases in between. Germline V gene sequence: CDR1 SGHTA, CDR2 FQGNSA. This CDR3 has 14 amino acids. The DNA for the CDR3 is TGTGCCAGCAGCTTAGCGTGGAACACCGGGGAGCTGTTTTTT. This translates into CASSLAWNTGELFF.

In this sample, this clonotype turned up many times. V and J are TRBV6-1 and TRBJ1-2; D possibly corresponds to TRBD1 (5 bases). The length of the CDR3 is 13 residues. Germline V gene lookup returns CDR1 MNHNS and CDR2 SASEGT. V lost 7 bases to trimming and J lost 7 bases, with 16 bases between them. CDR3 in amino acids: CASTKDREGGYTF. CDR3 in DNA: TGTGCCAGCACGAAAGACAGAGAAGGTGGCTACACCTTC.

In its sample, this clonotype was seen many times. The chain recombines TRBV5-1 with TRBJ2-3; 9 nucleotides line up with TRBD1. With 7 bases clipped from V and 6 bases from J, the junction kept 6 bases outside the gene matches. This CDR3 comprises 13 residues. Germline loops: CDR1 SGHRS, CDR2 YFSETQ. DNA of the CDR3: TGCGCCAGCGAGGGACAGGGCTTCGATACGCAGTATTTT. Amino acids: CASEGQGFDTQYF. Combining the CDR3 with reference TRBV5-1 and TRBJ2-3 gives the whole variable domain KAGVTQTPRYLIKTRGQQVTLSCSPISGHRSVSWYQQTPGQGLQFLFEYFSETQRNKGNFPGRFSGRQFSNSRSEMNVSTLELGDSALYLCASEGQGFDTQYFGPGTRLTVL.

This clonotype appeared many times. Here the CDR3 reads CASSLRTSGVDEQFF. The CDR3 bases are TGCGCCAGCAGCCTAAGGACTAGCGGGGTTGATGAGCAGTTCTTC. This rearrangement joins TRBV5-1 to TRBJ2-1; 12 bases agree with TRBD2. This CDR3 has 15 amino acids. Germline V gene lookup returns CDR1 SGHRS and CDR2 YFSETQ. V shed 4 bases and J 8 bases; nucleotides not matched to a gene: 7.

The chain carries TRBV27 and TRBJ2-2; D gene ambiguous. Germline CDR1 is MNHEY and CDR2 is SMNVEV (reference sequence). V lost 5 bases to trimming and J lost 10 bases, with 5 bases between them. This CDR3 has 10 amino acids. CDR3 residues: CASSPSELFF. CDR3 bases: TGTGCCAGCAGTCCCTCGGAGCTGTTTTTT.

The sample holds many counts of this clonotype. This chain connects TRBV3-1 to TRBJ1-5, with D hard to call. CDR1 and CDR2 (germline): LGHDT, YNNKEL (reference sequence). The CDR3 is 13 residues long. The V and J ends lost 0 bases and 4 bases respectively, with 4 bases between them. CDR3 nucleotides: TGTGCCAGCAGCCAAGACAGAAATCAGCCCCAGCATTTT. Protein sequence: CASSQDRNQPQHF. The entire variable domain, with the rest obtained from reference TRBV3-1 and TRBJ1-5, is as follows: DTAVSQTPKYLVTQMGNDKSIKCEQNLGHDTMYWYKQDSKKFLKIMFSYNNKELIINETVPNRFSPKSPDKAHLNLHINSLELGDSAVYFCASSQDRNQPQHFGDGTRLSIL.

This chain links TRBV28 with TRBJ2-7; a weak D match, TRBD2 (7 bases). Trimming removed 3 bases from V and 2 bases from J, with 11 bases in between. The CDR3 totals 14 residues. Per the germline V gene, CDR1 is MDHEN and CDR2 is SYDVKM. CDR3 residues: CASSFGGHPYEQYV. The CDR3, as DNA: TGTGCCAGCAGTTTCGGGGGGCACCCCTACGAGCAGTACGTC.

This clonotype was observed a handful of times. The chain recombines TRBV20-1 with TRBJ1-6, with D possibly matching TRBD1 (5 bases). V was shortened by 3 bases and J by 9 bases, with 12 bases between the two germline ends. Germline V gene lookup returns CDR1 DFQATT and CDR2 SNEGSKA (reference sequence). The CDR3 contains 13 residues. This chain's CDR3 is CSASGHGASPLHF. CDR3 in DNA: TGCAGTGCTAGTGGACATGGGGCTTCACCCCTCCACTTT.

This clonotype came up a few times. J is TRBJ2-5 and V is TRBV4-1, with D perhaps matching TRBD1 (6 bases). Germline V CDR1 and CDR2: MGHRA, YSYEKL. The CDR3 length is 16 residues. V shed 0 bases and J shed 4 bases, with 15 bases lying between them. The CDR3 loop is CASSQDLSQGPETQYF. Written as DNA, the CDR3 is TGCGCCAGCAGCCAAGATCTGTCTCAGGGGCCAGAGACCCAGTACTTC.

The genes are TRBV29-1 and TRBJ2-7; the D is unclear. The CDR3 totals 12 residues. V dropped 0 bases and J dropped 4 bases, with 7 bases sitting between them. Looked up from germline, CDR1 is SQVTM and CDR2 is ANQGSEA. The CDR3 coding sequence is TGCAGCGTTGAAGACCGCGAATACGAGCAGTACTTC. Protein product: CSVEDREYEQYF.

This clonotype came up many times. The CDR3, as DNA: TGTGCCACCCATGTTTTCGGGCTGGCCAAAAACATTCAGTACTTC. Protein sequence: CATHVFGLAKNIQYF. The genes are TRBV19 and TRBJ2-4; D ambiguous. The CDR3 spans 15 residues. Germline assignment: CDR1 LNHDA and CDR2 SQIVND (reference sequence). Deletions cut 10 bases from V and 1 base from J, with 17 bases between.

This clonotype was found many times. The rearrangement joins TRBV24-1 to TRBJ2-1, with 9 bases matching TRBD1. The CDR3 extends over 15 amino acids. Germline-derived CDR1 and CDR2 are KGHDR and SFDVKD. Trimming at V came to 3 bases and at J to 8 bases, leaving 7 bases not matched to a gene. For the CDR3, the DNA is TGTGCCACCAGTGATCCGGGACAGGGTAACGATGAGCAGTTCTTC. This gives the protein CATSDPGQGNDEQFF.